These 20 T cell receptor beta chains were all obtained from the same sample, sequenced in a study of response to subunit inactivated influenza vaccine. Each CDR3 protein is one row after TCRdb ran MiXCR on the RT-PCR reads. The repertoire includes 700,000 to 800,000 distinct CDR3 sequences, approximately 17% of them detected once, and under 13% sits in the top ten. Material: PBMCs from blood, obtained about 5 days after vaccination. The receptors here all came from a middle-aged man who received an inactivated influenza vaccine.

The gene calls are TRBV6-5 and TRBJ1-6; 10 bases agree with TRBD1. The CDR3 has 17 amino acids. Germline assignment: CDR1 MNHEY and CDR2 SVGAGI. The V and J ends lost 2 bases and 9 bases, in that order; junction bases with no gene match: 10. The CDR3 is CASSYGTGAELSSPLHF. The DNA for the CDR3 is TGTGCCAGCAGTTACGGGACAGGGGCTGAGTTGAGTTCACCCCTCCACTTT.

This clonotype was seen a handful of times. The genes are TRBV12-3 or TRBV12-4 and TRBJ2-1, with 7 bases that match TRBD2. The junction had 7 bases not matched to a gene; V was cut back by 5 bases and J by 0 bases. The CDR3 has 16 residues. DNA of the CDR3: TGTGCCAGCAGTGGGACTACTTGGAGCTCCTACAATGAGCAGTTCTTC. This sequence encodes CASSGTTWSSYNEQFF.

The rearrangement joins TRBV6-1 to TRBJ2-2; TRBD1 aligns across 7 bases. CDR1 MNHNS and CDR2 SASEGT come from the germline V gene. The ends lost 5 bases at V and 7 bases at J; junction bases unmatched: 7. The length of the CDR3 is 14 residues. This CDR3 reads CASSRYQGVGELFF. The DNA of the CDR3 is TGTGCCAGCAGTCGCTACCAGGGGGTCGGGGAGCTGTTTTTT.

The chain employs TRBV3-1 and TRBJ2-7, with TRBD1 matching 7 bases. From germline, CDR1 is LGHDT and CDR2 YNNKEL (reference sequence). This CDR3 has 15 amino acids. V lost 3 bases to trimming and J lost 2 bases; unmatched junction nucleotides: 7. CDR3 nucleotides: TGTGCCAGCAGCCATGGAGCCGGGACAGCCTACGAGCAGTACTTC. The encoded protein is CASSHGAGTAYEQYF.

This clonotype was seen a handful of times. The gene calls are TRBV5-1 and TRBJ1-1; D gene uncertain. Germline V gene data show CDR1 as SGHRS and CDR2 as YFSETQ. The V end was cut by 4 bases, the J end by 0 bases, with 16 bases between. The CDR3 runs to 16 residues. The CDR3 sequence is CASSPRGLTMNTEAFF. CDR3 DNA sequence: TGCGCCAGCAGCCCTAGAGGGCTAACCATGAACACTGAAGCTTTCTTT.

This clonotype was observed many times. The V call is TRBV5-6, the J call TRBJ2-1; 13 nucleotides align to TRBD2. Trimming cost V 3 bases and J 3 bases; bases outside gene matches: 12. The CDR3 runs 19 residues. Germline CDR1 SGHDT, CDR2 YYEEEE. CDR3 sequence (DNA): TGTGCCAGCAGCTCTAGCACAAGACTAGCGGGAGGCCTCTACAATGAGCAGTTCTTC. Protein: CASSSSTRLAGGLYNEQFF.

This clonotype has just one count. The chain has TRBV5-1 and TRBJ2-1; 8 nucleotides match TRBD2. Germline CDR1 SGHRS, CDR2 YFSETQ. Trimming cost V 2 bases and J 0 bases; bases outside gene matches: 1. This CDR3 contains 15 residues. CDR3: CASSLAGDSYNEQFF. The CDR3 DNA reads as TGCGCCAGCAGCTTAGCGGGGGACTCCTACAATGAGCAGTTCTTC.

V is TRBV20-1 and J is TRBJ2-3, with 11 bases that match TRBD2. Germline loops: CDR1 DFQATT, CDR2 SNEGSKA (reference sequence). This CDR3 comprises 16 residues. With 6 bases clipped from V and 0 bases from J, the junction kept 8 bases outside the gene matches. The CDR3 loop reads CSAGSTSGGSTDTQYF. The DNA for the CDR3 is TGCAGTGCCGGATCCACTAGCGGGGGTAGCACAGATACGCAGTATTTT.

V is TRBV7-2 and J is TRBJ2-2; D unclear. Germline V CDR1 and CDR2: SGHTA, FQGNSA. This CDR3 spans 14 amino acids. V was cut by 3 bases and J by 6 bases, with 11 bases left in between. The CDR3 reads CASSLWVPPGELFF. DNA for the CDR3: TGTGCCAGCAGCTTGTGGGTACCCCCCGGGGAGCTGTTTTTT.

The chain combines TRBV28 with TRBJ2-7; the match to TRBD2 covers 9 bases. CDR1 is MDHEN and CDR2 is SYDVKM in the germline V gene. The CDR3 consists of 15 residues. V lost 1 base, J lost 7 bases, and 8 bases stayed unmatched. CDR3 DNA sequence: TGTGCCAGCAGTTTATTAGGCGGGGGGGCTGAGGAGCAGTACTTC. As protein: CASSLLGGGAEEQYF.

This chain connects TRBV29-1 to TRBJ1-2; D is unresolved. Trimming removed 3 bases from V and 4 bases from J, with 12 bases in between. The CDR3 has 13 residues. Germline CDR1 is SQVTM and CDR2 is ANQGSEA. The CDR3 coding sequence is TGCAGCGTTGATCTTCAGCGACGCTATGGCTACACCTTC. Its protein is CSVDLQRRYGYTF.

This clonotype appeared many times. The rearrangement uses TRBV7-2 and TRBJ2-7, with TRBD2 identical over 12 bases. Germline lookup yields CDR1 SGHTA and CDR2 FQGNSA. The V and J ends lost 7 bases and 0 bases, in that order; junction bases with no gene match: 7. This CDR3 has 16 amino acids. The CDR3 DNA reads TGTGCCAGCACCTTTACTAGCGGGAGGCTCTCCTACGAGCAGTACTTC. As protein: CASTFTSGRLSYEQYF.

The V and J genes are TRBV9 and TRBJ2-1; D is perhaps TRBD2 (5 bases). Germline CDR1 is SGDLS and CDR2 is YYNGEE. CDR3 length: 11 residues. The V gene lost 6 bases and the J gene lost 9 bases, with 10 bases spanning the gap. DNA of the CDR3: TGTGCCAGCACTGCGGGTGGTGAGCAGTTCTTC. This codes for CASTAGGEQFF.

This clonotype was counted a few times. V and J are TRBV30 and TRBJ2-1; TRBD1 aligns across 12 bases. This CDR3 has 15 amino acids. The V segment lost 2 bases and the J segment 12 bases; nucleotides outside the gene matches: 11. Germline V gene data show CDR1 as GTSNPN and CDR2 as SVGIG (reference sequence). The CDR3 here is CAWSPPGDRGPSQFF. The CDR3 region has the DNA TGTGCCTGGAGTCCCCCAGGGGACAGGGGGCCTTCGCAGTTCTTC.

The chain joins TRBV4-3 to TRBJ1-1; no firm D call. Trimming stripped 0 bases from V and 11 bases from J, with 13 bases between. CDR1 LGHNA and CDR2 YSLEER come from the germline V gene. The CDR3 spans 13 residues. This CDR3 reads CASSQDVSLGAFF. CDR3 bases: TGCGCCAGCAGCCAAGATGTTTCACTGGGTGCTTTCTTT.

This chain's CDR3 is CASSFQGRGANVLTF. The CDR3 nucleotides are TGTGCCAGCAGTTTTCAGGGACGTGGGGCCAACGTCCTGACTTTC. The J gene is TRBJ2-6, the V gene TRBV6-5; the D call may be TRBD1 or TRBD2 (5 bases each). The CDR3 covers 15 residues. Between the trimmed V and J ends, which lost 4 bases and 3 bases, there was a span of 10 bases. Germline CDR1 and CDR2: MNHEY and SVGAGI.

CDR3: CSALTQSVWDSTDTQYF. The CDR3 DNA follows: TGCAGCGCCCTGACGCAGAGCGTCTGGGACTCCACAGATACGCAGTATTTT. This chain connects TRBV29-1 to TRBJ2-3; D perhaps matches TRBD2 (6 bases). The germline V gene encodes CDR1 SQVTM and CDR2 ANQGSEA. The CDR3 extends over 17 amino acids. Trimming removed 7 bases at V and 2 bases at J, with 25 bases between.

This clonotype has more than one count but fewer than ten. As DNA, the CDR3 is TGTGCCAGCAGCCCTCAGATGGGGGGGATCTCCTACGAGCAGTACTTC. It is translated as CASSPQMGGISYEQYF. The V and J genes are TRBV7-6 and TRBJ2-7; 7 bases fit TRBD2. Germline V gene lookup returns CDR1 SGHVS and CDR2 FNYEAQ. This CDR3 has 16 residues. V was clipped by 5 bases and J by 0 bases; unmatched bases: 10.

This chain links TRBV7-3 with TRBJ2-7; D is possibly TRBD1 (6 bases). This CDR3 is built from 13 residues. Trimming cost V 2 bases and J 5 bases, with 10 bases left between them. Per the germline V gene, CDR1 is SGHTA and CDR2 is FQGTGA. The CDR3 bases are TGTGCCAGCAGCTTAGACAGGACCAACGAGCAGTACTTC. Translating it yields CASSLDRTNEQYF.

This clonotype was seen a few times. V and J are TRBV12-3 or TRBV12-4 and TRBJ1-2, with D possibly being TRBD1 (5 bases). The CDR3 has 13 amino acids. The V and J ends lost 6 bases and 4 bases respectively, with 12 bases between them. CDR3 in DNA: TGTGCCAGCAGGAAATCAGGGTCCTATGGCTACACCTTC. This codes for CASRKSGSYGYTF.